The 18 T cell receptor beta chains below were found in one sample sequenced in a study of control samples from healthy donors and cancer patients (dated by TCRdb to 2018 to 2020). Library creation used the immunoSEQ multiplex PCR assay. Here the immuneACCESS table is served through TCRdb, limited to in-frame sequences with V and J called. Missing clones are a known gap in these copies; in checked studies unresolved V genes cover under half, and the rest lacks a known reason. The sample table contains several thousand clones; only one count was recorded for just under 85% of them. The ten most abundant clones make up 7.1% of the sample. The sample was formalin-fixed, paraffin-embedded tissue. The receptors were gathered from a female donor with lung cancer.

CDR3 protein: CASRPTGIDTQYF. The CDR3 DNA follows: TGTGCCAGTAGGCCCACAGGGATAGATACGCAGTATTTT. The rearrangement uses TRBV19 and TRBJ2-3, with D tentatively TRBD1 (6 bases). V lost 6 bases and J lost 5, with 12 bases in between. In germline, CDR1 is LNHDA, CDR2 SQIVND (reference sequence). The CDR3 length is 13 residues.

This chain connects TRBV12-3 or TRBV12-4 to TRBJ1-2, with D hard to call. Trimming took off 6 bases at V and 4 bases at J, with 9 bases between the two ends. The CDR3 spans 12 residues. CDR3 in amino acids: CASSFSSYGYTF. The CDR3 nucleotides are TGTGCCAGCAGCTTCAGTAGCTATGGCTACACCTTC.

This chain uses TRBV15 with TRBJ2-5, with D possibly being TRBD1 or TRBD2 (6 bases each). V shed 1 base and J shed 5 bases, with 17 bases lying between them. The length of the CDR3 is 16 residues. The germline gives CDR1 LNHNV, CDR2 YYDKDF (reference sequence). This chain's CDR3 is CATSRGKLARGETQYF. CDR3 DNA: TGTGCCACCAGCAGAGGAAAGCTAGCGAGGGGGGAGACCCAGTACTTC.

The chain combines TRBV7-3 with TRBJ1-1; no clear D gene. Germline loops: CDR1 SGHTA, CDR2 FQGTGA. The CDR3 loop spans 13 amino acids. The V end was cut by 6 bases, the J end by 0 bases, with 8 bases between. This CDR3 reads CASRQNLNTEAFF. The CDR3 DNA sequence: TGTGCCAGCAGGCAAAATTTGAACACTGAAGCTTTCTTT.

This clone came up a few times. The chain carries TRBV29-1 and TRBJ1-2; D not certain. Trimming took 1 base from V and 7 from J, leaving 10 bases between them. This CDR3 is built from 12 residues. The germline V gene has CDR1 SQVTM and CDR2 ANQGSEA. The CDR3 region is CSVEAQAGGYTF. CDR3 nucleotides: TGCAGCGTTGAAGCGCAAGCAGGTGGCTACACCTTC.

The rearrangement uses TRBV6-5 and TRBJ1-6; no reliable D call. CDR1 is MNHEY and CDR2 is SVGAGI in the germline V gene. The CDR3 spans 13 residues. V was shortened by 4 bases and J by 8 bases, with 9 bases between the two germline ends. CDR3 nucleotide sequence: TGTGCCAGCAGTTTCAGGCTTGATTCACCCCTCCACTTT. Translation gives CASSFRLDSPLHF.

The rearrangement joins TRBV24-1 to TRBJ2-2; perhaps TRBD2 as D (5 bases). Trimming pared 2 bases from V and 7 bases from J, leaving 13 bases between. This CDR3 region has 15 residues. CDR1 is KGHDR and CDR2 is SFDVKD in the germline V gene. DNA for the CDR3: TGTGCCACCAGTGATTCATCGCGGGCGTACGGGGAGCTGTTTTTT. This codes for CATSDSSRAYGELFF.

The chain couples TRBV14 to TRBJ2-1; no clear D gene. Germline values: CDR1 SGHDN, CDR2 FVKESK. V was shortened by 3 bases and J by 6 bases, with 6 bases between the two germline ends. This CDR3 contains 12 residues. The CDR3 nucleotides read TGTGCCAGCAGCCAGATGGGCAATGAGCAGTTCTTC. Translated, it gives CASSQMGNEQFF.

The genes are TRBV19 and TRBJ1-2; maybe TRBD1 (5 bases). The germline gives CDR1 LNHDA, CDR2 SQIVND (reference sequence). CDR3 size: 13 residues. V was cut by 5 bases and J by 2 bases, with 9 bases left in between. CDR3 bases: TGTGCCAGTAGTGCGGGACGGAACTATGGCTACACCTTC. Amino acids: CASSAGRNYGYTF.

The chain employs TRBV7-8 and TRBJ2-5; 8 bases are a match to TRBD1. From germline, CDR1 is SGHVS and CDR2 FQNEAQ. The length of the CDR3 is 16 residues. J gave up 5 bases and V 1 base, and 9 bases lay outside the gene matches. The CDR3 is CASSLGQGASWETQYF. As DNA, the CDR3 is TGTGCCAGCAGCTTAGGGCAGGGGGCGTCTTGGGAGACCCAGTACTTC.

This clone rates as large. This sequence joins TRBV12-5 and TRBJ2-1, with D possibly being TRBD2 (5 bases). There are 15 residues in the CDR3. Between the trimmed V and J ends, which lost 4 bases and 6 bases, there was a span of 16 bases. The germline V gene encodes CDR1 LGHNT and CDR2 FRNRAP. DNA for the CDR3: TGTGCTAGTGGTTCCGTCGAGCGGACTTCCAATGAGCAGTTCTTC. Encoded protein: CASGSVERTSNEQFF.

The chain recombines TRBV28 with TRBJ1-6; D may be TRBD1 (5 bases). Looked up from germline, CDR1 is MDHEN and CDR2 is SYDVKM. The CDR3 has 12 residues. V gave up 6 bases and J gave up 14 bases, with 14 bases separating them. The CDR3 bases are TGTGCCAGCAGAGATCCGCCCAGGGCCCTCCACTTT. Amino acid sequence: CASRDPPRALHF.

On this clone: Its ends do not fully match the called genes, so a read error is possible. The gene calls are TRBV7-7 and TRBJ2-5, with 9 bases matching TRBD2. This CDR3 has 14 amino acids. Germline V CDR1 and CDR2: SSHAT, FNYEAQ (reference sequence). The CDR3 loop is CASSLTSGQETQYF. As DNA, the CDR3 is TGTGCTAGCAGTTTGACTAGCGGACAAGAGACCCAGTACTTC.

Concerning this clone: A junction end diverges from the germline sequence, so it may reflect a read error. The genes are TRBV7-7 and TRBJ2-2; D remains unclear. Germline V lookup: CDR1 SSHAT, CDR2 FNYEAQ (reference sequence). The CDR3 contains 14 residues. The DNA of the CDR3 is TGTGCTAGCAGCTTAGTTCCCGCCACCGGGGAGCTGTTTTTT. This encodes CASSLVPATGELFF.

The chain's CDR3 is CSVKPWTDNYGYTF. The CDR3 nucleotides are TGCAGCGTGAAACCTTGGACAGATAACTATGGCTACACCTTC. The chain joins TRBV29-1 to TRBJ1-2, with a weak D call TRBD1 (6 bases). The CDR3 runs to 14 residues. Trimming pared 6 bases from V and 1 base from J, leaving 15 bases between. Germline V CDR1 and CDR2: SQVTM, ANQGSEA.

The chain links TRBV27 to TRBJ2-7, with D possibly called TRBD1 or TRBD2 (6 bases each). V gave up 1 base and J gave up 7 bases, with 14 bases separating them. The CDR3 totals 14 residues. Per the germline V gene, CDR1 is MNHEY and CDR2 is SMNVEV (reference sequence). The CDR3 DNA reads TGTGCCAGCAGTTTATTCGACAGGAGGGGGGAGCAGTACTTC. As protein: CASSLFDRRGEQYF.

The chain links TRBV7-2 to TRBJ2-7; 12 nucleotides line up with TRBD2. The CDR3 length is 14 residues. The V gene's germline CDR1 is SGHTA and CDR2 FQGNSA. J lost 2 bases, V lost 5 bases, and 1 base had no gene match. The CDR3 coding sequence is TGTGCCAGCAGCCGGACTAGCGGGACCTACGAGCAGTACTTC. Translated, it gives CASSRTSGTYEQYF.

The gene calls are TRBV4-2 and TRBJ2-1; D remains unclear. CDR1 and CDR2 from the germline V gene are LGHNA and YNFKEQ. This CDR3 comprises 13 residues. Deletions cut 0 bases from V and 6 bases from J, with 6 bases between. CDR3 sequence: CASSQDTSNEQFF. The DNA for the CDR3 is TGTGCCAGCAGCCAAGATACGAGCAATGAGCAGTTCTTC.